The next 5 T cell receptor beta chains were all read from a single sample in a study of CD8 T cells in Susac syndrome. An input of roughly 0.5 to 1 ug of RNA was subjected to reverse transcription using random hexamers. TCRdb itself ran the immunoSEQ multiplex PCR reads through MiXCR, one entry per CDR3 protein. The sample lists roughly 130,000 distinct CDR3 sequences, over 90% occurring once. Sequencing was done on a sample of CD8+ T cells from PBMCs. These receptors were obtained from a human donor with Susac syndrome.

The chain has TRBV18 and TRBJ2-7, with 9 bases lining up with TRBD1. CDR1 and CDR2 (germline): KGHSH, LQKENI. The CDR3 runs 14 residues. J lost 5 bases, V lost 3 bases, and 5 bases had no gene match. As DNA, the CDR3 is TGTGCCAGCTCACCCGACAGGGGGGACGACGAGCAGTACTTC. Translating gives CASSPDRGDDEQYF. The full variable domain, its missing parts supplied by reference TRBV18 and TRBJ2-7, is NAGVMQNPRHLVRRRGQEARLRCSPMKGHSHVYWYRQLPEEGLKFMVYLQKENIIDESGMPKERFSAEFPKEGPSILRIQQVVRGDSAAYFCASSPDRGDDEQYFGPGTRLTVT.

V gene TRBV11-2 combines with J gene TRBJ2-1, with TRBD2 matching 11 bases. The CDR3 runs 15 residues. Unmatched junction bases numbered 4, after V lost 2 bases and J lost 7 bases. The V gene's germline CDR1 is SGHAT and CDR2 FQNNGV. The CDR3 spells CASSLWSSGGNEQFF. Written as DNA, the CDR3 is TGTGCCAGCAGCTTATGGTCTAGCGGGGGGAATGAGCAGTTCTTC.

The chain recombines TRBV9 with TRBJ2-5; possible D gene TRBD2, 5 bases. CDR1 SGDLS and CDR2 YYNGEE come from the germline V gene. V lost 6 bases, J lost 2 bases, and 14 bases lay in between. The CDR3 runs to 14 residues. Here the CDR3 reads CASTPSGLQETQYF. Written as DNA, the CDR3 is TGTGCCAGCACCCCAAGCGGTCTACAAGAGACCCAGTACTTC.

The V and J genes are TRBV27 and TRBJ1-5; 11 bases agree with TRBD1. The junction had 10 bases not matched to a gene; V was cut back by 8 bases and J by 7 bases. This CDR3 is 15 amino acids long. Germline V gives CDR1 MNHEY, CDR2 SMNVEV (reference sequence). CDR3 DNA: TGTGCCAGCGGGGAGGGGACAGGGGGTAGGCAGCCCCAGCATTTT. It is translated as CASGEGTGGRQPQHF.

The chain's CDR3 is CASSPSYAGRYEQYF. CDR3 nucleotides: TGTGCCAGCAGCCCGAGTTATGCAGGGCGCTACGAGCAGTACTTC. The chain carries TRBV7-9 and TRBJ2-7, with D possibly TRBD1 on 5 matching bases. V lost 5 bases, J lost 3 bases, and 17 bases lay in between. The germline CDR1 and CDR2 sequences are SEHNR and FQNEAQ (reference sequence). This CDR3 contains 15 residues.